The TCR beta chain under discussion was sequenced for a study of T cells in Graves' hyperthyroidism and ophthalmopathy. The investigators amplified TCR beta CDR3 regions from RNA transcripts. Using the HTBI primer set, a first-round RT-PCR was run on the TCR CDR3. MiXCR was run by TCRdb on the multiplex PCR reads, yielding one entry per CDR3 protein. Of nearly 600,000 distinct CDR3 sequences listed, approximately 15% are singletons. Diagnostic decisions used clinical symptoms, serum thyroxine and TRAb, thyroid ultrasound and orbital computed tomography. This clonotype was seen repeatedly, ten times or more. The germline V gene has CDR1 LGHDT and CDR2 YNNKEL (reference sequence). Trimming took 2 bases from V and 2 from J, leaving 12 bases between them. The CDR3 has 15 amino acids.

The chain recombines TRBV3-1 with TRBJ1-1, with D possibly matching TRBD1 (6 bases). The sequenced sample was blood. The sequence was collected from a woman aged 25-40 years with Graves' hyperthyroidism that later progressed to Graves' ophthalmopathy. In nucleotides, the CDR3 is TGTGCCAGCAGCCAACAGGGGAAGTTAAACACTGAAGCTTTCTTT. This sequence encodes CASSQQGKLNTEAFF.